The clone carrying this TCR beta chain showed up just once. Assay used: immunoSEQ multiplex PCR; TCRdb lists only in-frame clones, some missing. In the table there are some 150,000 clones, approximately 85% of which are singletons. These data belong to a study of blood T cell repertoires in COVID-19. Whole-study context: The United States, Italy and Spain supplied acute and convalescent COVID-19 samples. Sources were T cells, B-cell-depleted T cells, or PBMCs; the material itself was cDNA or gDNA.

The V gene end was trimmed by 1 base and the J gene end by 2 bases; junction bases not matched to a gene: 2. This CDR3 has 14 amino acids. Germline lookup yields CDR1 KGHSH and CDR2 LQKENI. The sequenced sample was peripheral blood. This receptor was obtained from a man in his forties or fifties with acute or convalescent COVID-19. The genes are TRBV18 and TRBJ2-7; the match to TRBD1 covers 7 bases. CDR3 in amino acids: CASSPQDRTYEQYF. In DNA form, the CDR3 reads TGTGCCAGCTCACCACAGGACAGGACCTACGAGCAGTACTTC.